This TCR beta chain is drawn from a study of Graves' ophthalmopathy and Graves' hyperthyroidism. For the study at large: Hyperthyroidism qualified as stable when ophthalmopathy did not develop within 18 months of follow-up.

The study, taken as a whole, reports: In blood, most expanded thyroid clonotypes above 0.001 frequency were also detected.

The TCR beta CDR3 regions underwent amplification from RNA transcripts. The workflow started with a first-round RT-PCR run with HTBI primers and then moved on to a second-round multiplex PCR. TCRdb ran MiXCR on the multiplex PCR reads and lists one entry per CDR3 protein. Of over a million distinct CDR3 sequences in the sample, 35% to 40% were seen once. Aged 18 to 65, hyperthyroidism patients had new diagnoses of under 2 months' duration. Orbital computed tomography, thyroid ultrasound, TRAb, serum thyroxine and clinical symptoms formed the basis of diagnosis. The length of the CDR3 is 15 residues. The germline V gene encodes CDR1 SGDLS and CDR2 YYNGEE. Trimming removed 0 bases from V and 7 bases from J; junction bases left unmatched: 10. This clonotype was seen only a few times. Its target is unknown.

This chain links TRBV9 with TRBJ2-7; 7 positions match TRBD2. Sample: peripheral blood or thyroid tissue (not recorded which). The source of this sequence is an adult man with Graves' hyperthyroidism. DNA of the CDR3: TGTGCCAGCAGCGTAGGGCTCCGGGGGGTAGGAGAGCAGTACTTC. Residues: CASSVGLRGVGEQYF.